These T cell receptor beta chains were read from a single sample in a study of T cells after somatic rescue of genetic block. The table came from immunoSEQ multiplex PCR; TCRdb's copy has only in-frame clones and leaves some out. This sample carries about 15,000 clones, 72% of them seen once, and the ten largest clones take 12% to 15%. The specimen was peripheral blood mononuclear cells (PBMCs). All receptors come from a boy between 10 and 17 years old. Each CDR3 is given with its conserved first and last residue. Fields, in order: CDR3 length, D gene, clone size, V gene, J gene, CDR3 DNA, CDR3 protein. The D gene is left open where the match is weak. Expanded clones get a size class; other rows say once, few or many, or leave the size out.

16	TRBD2	NA	TRBV28	TRBJ2-5	TGTGCCAGCAGTTACCTCCGGAGCGGGGGCGAAGAGACCCAGTACTTC	CASSYLRSGGEETQYF
12	NA	NA	TRBV6-4	TRBJ2-1	TGTGCCAGCAGTGACTCGCCTAACTCCCGGTTCTTC	CASSDSPNSRFF
15	TRBD1	NA	TRBV27	TRBJ1-6	TGTGCCAGCAGAACCGGGACAGCAAATAATTCACCCCTCCACTTT	CASRTGTANNSPLHF
15	NA	NA	TRBV7-6	TRBJ2-3	TGTGCCAGCAGCTCCGTTAGCGGTAGCACAGATACGCAGTATTTT	CASSSVSGSTDTQYF
12	NA	NA	TRBV5-4	TRBJ2-5	TGTGCCAGCAGCTTAAGGGGGGAGACCCAGTACTTC	CASSLRGETQYF
15	NA	NA	TRBV7-3	TRBJ1-1	TGTGCCAGCAGCTTAGGAAATTACGGTAACACTGAAGCTTTCTTT	CASSLGNYGNTEAFF
19	TRBD1	NA	TRBV2	TRBJ1-5	TGTGCCAGCAGCCCCCGAAGGGGGCGAAGCCTAGTCAGCAATCAGCCCCAGCATTTT	CASSPRRGRSLVSNQPQHF
15	NA	NA	TRBV7-3	TRBJ1-1	TGTGCCAGCAGCTTAGGCAGGGTAGGGAACACTGAAGCTTTCTTT	CASSLGRVGNTEAFF
14	TRBD1	NA	TRBV6-5	TRBJ2-7	TGTGCCATCAGGCCGGGACAGGGAGGCTACGAGCAGTACTTC	CAIRPGQGGYEQYF
13	NA	NA	TRBV10-3	TRBJ2-3	TGTGCCATCTTCGACTTCAGCACAGATACGCAGTATTTT	CAIFDFSTDTQYF
15	NA	NA	TRBV28	TRBJ1-2	TGTGCCAGCAGTTTATTAGCGGAGGGGAAAGGGGGCTACACCTTC	CASSLLAEGKGGYTF
16	TRBD1	NA	TRBV11-2	TRBJ2-2	TGTGCCAGCAGCGGACAGGTCCTCCAGAACACCGGGGAGCTGTTTTTT	CASSGQVLQNTGELFF
13	NA	NA	TRBV28	TRBJ2-7	TGTGCCAACAGTCTCCGGGCGACCTACGAGCAGTACTTC	CANSLRATYEQYF
15	NA	NA	TRBV7-9	TRBJ1-4	TGTGCCAGCAGTCGTGACGGATTATTTAACGAAAAACTGTTTTTT	CASSRDGLFNEKLFF
14	NA	NA	TRBV5-1	TRBJ2-7	TGCGCCAGCAGCTTGTTCCAGGAGTCCATGCGGCAGTACTTC	CASSLFQESMRQYF
18	NA	once	TRBV7-9	TRBJ2-3	TGTGCCAGCAGCTTAGTTGGCCGGTCGCAAACTAGCACAGATACGCAGTATTTT	CASSLVGRSQTSTDTQYF
15	NA	NA	TRBV5-1	TRBJ1-2	TGCGCCAGCAGCTTATATAGGAGGGGGGACTATGGCTACACCTTC	CASSLYRRGDYGYTF
18	NA	few	TRBV15	TRBJ2-1	TGTGCCACCAGCAGAGATAGCCGTCTGAGTCGGATCAACAATGAGCAGTTCTTC	CATSRDSRLSRINNEQFF
16	TRBD2	few	TRBV5-4	TRBJ2-3	TGTGCCAGCAGCTTGGAGCGGGACTATAGCACAGATACGCAGTATTTT	CASSLERDYSTDTQYF
13	NA	NA	TRBV25-1	TRBJ2-7	TGTGCCAGCAAGGGCAGGGCCCTCCACGAGCAGTACTTC	CASKGRALHEQYF
15	NA	NA	TRBV19	TRBJ2-7	TGTGCCAGTAGTATCCTCGGGGGGCGCGGCTACGAGCAGTACTTC	CASSILGGRGYEQYF
14	TRBD1	NA	TRBV6-5	TRBJ2-2	TGTGCCAGCAGTGGACAGGGGAAGACCGGGGAGCTGTTTTTT	CASSGQGKTGELFF
15	TRBD1	NA	TRBV25-1	TRBJ1-2	TGTGCCAGCAGTGAATCGACAGGGCCTAACTATGGCTACACCTTC	CASSESTGPNYGYTF
13	NA	NA	TRBV14	TRBJ1-3	TGTGCCAGCAGCCAAGAGCCTGGAAACACCATATATTTT	CASSQEPGNTIYF
16	NA	NA	TRBV5-5	TRBJ1-5	TGTGCCAGCAGCCTGAGGCTCAAACTTGGTAATCAGCCCCAGCATTTT	CASSLRLKLGNQPQHF
16	NA	NA	TRBV6-4	TRBJ1-1	TGTGCCAGCAGTGAGGTCTTGTCGGCGGACGTGAGCGGAGCTTTCTTT	CASSEVLSADVSGAFF
14	NA	few	TRBV6-6	TRBJ2-7	TGTGCCAGCAGTTACGGGGGGATGTTAAACGAGCAGTACTTC	CASSYGGMLNEQYF
14	NA	NA	TRBV6-5	TRBJ2-7	TGTGCCAGCAGGTCGGGCGGGGACCTCTACGAGCAGTACTTC	CASRSGGDLYEQYF